This T cell receptor (beta chain) was sequenced for a study of beta chain features in type 1 diabetes. General study results and limits: For Type 1 diabetes patients, all four CD4+ subsets carried TCRB CDR3s that were moderately but significantly shorter.

Reverse transcribing all isolated RNA meant expressed TCRB transcripts were sequenced. Data came from immunoSEQ multiplex PCR; TCRdb stores just in-frame clones and leaves some out. The data show roughly 730,000 clones, around an eighth seen once. Germline values: CDR1 MDHEN, CDR2 SYDVKM. Trimming stripped 7 bases from V and 0 bases from J, with 19 bases between. CDR3 length: 17 residues. This clone was seen a handful of times. Its cognate antigen is unknown. The gene calls are TRBV28 and TRBJ2-1; possibly TRBD2 for D (6 bases). This clonotype originated in a man aged 18-30 years with type 1 diabetes. The sequenced material came from naive CD4+ T cells from blood. The CDR3 is CASNPPPGRDSYNEQFF. The CDR3 region has the DNA TGTGCCAGCAACCCCCCCCCAGGGCGGGACTCCTACAATGAGCAGTTCTTC.